Each of the 21 T cell receptor beta chains below was sequenced from the same sample in a study of CD8+ T cells in alopecia areata. Treatment: oral pan-JAK inhibitor, 5-10 mg twice daily. After isolation, RNA underwent reverse transcription to generate cDNA as the sequencing template. Profiling relied on immunoSEQ multiplex PCR, and the TCRdb table lists in-frame clones only, not all of them. The sample consists of 200,000 to 250,000 clones, approximately 40% of them appearing once. Sequencing used CD4+ T cells sorted from blood, obtained at approximately week 36, from a patient treated with tofacitinib. These receptors came from a human donor with alopecia areata.

The genes are TRBV14 and TRBJ1-1; no reliable D call. The germline V gene encodes CDR1 SGHDN and CDR2 FVKESK. This CDR3 is built from 11 residues. The V and J ends lost 0 bases and 11 bases respectively, with 7 bases between them. The CDR3 region is CASSQEFTAFF. The CDR3 DNA reads TGTGCCAGCAGCCAAGAATTTACCGCTTTCTTT.

The chain combines TRBV7-9 with TRBJ2-6; weak D call: TRBD2 (6 bases). The V gene's germline CDR1 is SEHNR and CDR2 FQNEAQ (reference sequence). V was clipped by 4 bases and J by 2 bases, with 15 bases between them. The CDR3 is made up of 17 amino acids. Here the CDR3 DNA reads TGTGCCAGCAGCTCCTACGGGAGCCTAGCTGGGGCCAACGTCCTGACTTTC. This translates into CASSSYGSLAGANVLTF.

This clone was seen a few times. The CDR3 nucleotides read TGCGCCAGCAGCCCTATGGTCGGGGGTTCCACAGATACGCAGTATTTT. It translates to CASSPMVGGSTDTQYF. The chain recombines TRBV5-1 with TRBJ2-3; D is perhaps TRBD2 (6 bases). With 4 bases removed from V and 2 bases from J, the gap between germline ends came to 17 bases. Germline V gives CDR1 SGHRS, CDR2 YFSETQ. The CDR3 covers 16 residues.

This clone was seen more than once but under ten times. The V and J genes are TRBV6-6 and TRBJ2-7, with TRBD2 identical over 7 bases. The CDR3 sequence is 11 residues long. Germline CDR1 is MNHNY and CDR2 is SVGAGI (reference sequence). With 6 bases clipped from V and 4 bases from J, the junction kept 0 bases outside the gene matches. The CDR3 here is CASSGRYEQYF. CDR3 nucleotide sequence: TGTGCCAGCAGCGGGAGGTACGAGCAGTACTTC.

This clone came up a few times. The rearrangement links TRBV5-1 to TRBJ2-3; D remains unclear. CDR3 length equals 11 residues. Trimming pared 4 bases from V and 2 bases from J, leaving 2 bases between. Germline CDR1 SGHRS, CDR2 YFSETQ. The CDR3 nucleotides are TGCGCCAGCAGCAACACAGATACGCAGTATTTT. This encodes CASSNTDTQYF.

This clone was seen only a few times. V usage is TRBV5-4 and J usage is TRBJ2-3, with 8 bases identical to TRBD2. V was pared by 2 bases and J by 2 bases, with 7 bases of the junction left unmatched. The CDR3 contains 16 residues. Germline V CDR1 and CDR2: SGHNT, YYREEE (reference sequence). For the CDR3, the DNA is TGTGCCAGCAGCTTAAAAGCGGGACTAGACACAGATACGCAGTATTTT. As protein: CASSLKAGLDTDTQYF.

There are a few counts of this clone. This rearrangement joins TRBV6-5 to TRBJ1-1; D is possibly TRBD1 (6 bases). This CDR3 has 13 residues. Deletions cut 6 bases from V and 5 bases from J, with 13 bases between. Germline loops: CDR1 MNHEY, CDR2 SVGAGI. The CDR3 loop reads CASSNLGGTEAFF. CDR3 DNA sequence: TGTGCCAGCAGCAACCTAGGGGGGACTGAAGCTTTCTTT.

This clone has more than one count but fewer than ten. This chain connects TRBV15 to TRBJ2-1; TRBD2 matches 8 bases. The CDR3 runs 18 residues. Trimming at V came to 0 bases and at J to 6 bases, leaving 13 bases not matched to a gene. Germline V gives CDR1 LNHNV, CDR2 YYDKDF (reference sequence). CDR3 sequence: CATSREVPGLVESNEQFF. The CDR3 nucleotides read TGTGCCACCAGCAGAGAGGTACCGGGACTAGTGGAGTCCAATGAGCAGTTCTTC. Combining the CDR3 with reference TRBV15 and TRBJ2-1 gives the whole variable domain DAMVIQNPRYQVTQFGKPVTLSCSQTLNHNVMYWYQQKSSQAPKLLFHYYDKDFNNEADTPDNFQSRRPNTSFCFLDIRSPGLGDTAMYLCATSREVPGLVESNEQFFGPGTRLTVL.

The J gene is TRBJ2-1, the V gene TRBV19; 8 bases fit TRBD2. Germline trimming cut 1 base from V and 8 bases from J; bases unmatched to any gene: 10. This CDR3 region has 16 residues. Germline values: CDR1 LNHDA, CDR2 SQIVND (reference sequence). CDR3 bases: TGTGCCAGTAGTATAGTCGCGGGAGGCCACCCCGATGAGCAGTTCTTC. Protein product: CASSIVAGGHPDEQFF.

This sequence joins TRBV9 and TRBJ2-5, with D possibly being TRBD2 (6 bases). V was clipped by 0 bases and J by 5 bases, with 11 bases between them. Germline values: CDR1 SGDLS, CDR2 YYNGEE. The CDR3 is made up of 14 amino acids. The CDR3 here is CASSVGLDLETQYF. The CDR3 region has the DNA TGTGCCAGCAGCGTAGGACTAGATCTCGAGACCCAGTACTTC.

The sample holds many counts of this clone. V usage is TRBV10-3 and J usage is TRBJ1-2; a possible D gene is TRBD1 (6 bases). V dropped 8 bases and J dropped 5 bases, with 6 bases sitting between them. The germline V gene has CDR1 ENHRY and CDR2 SYGVKD. CDR3 size: 10 residues. For the CDR3, the DNA is TGTGCCATCGGACAGTATGGCTACACCTTC. Its translation: CAIGQYGYTF.

The chain has TRBV5-6 and TRBJ2-7; 10 bases line up with TRBD1. Germline values: CDR1 SGHDT, CDR2 YYEEEE. Trimming took 4 bases from V and 2 from J; bases not matched to a gene: 6. The CDR3 spans 15 residues. CDR3 in amino acids: CASSPGTGATYEQYF. For the CDR3, the DNA is TGTGCCAGCAGCCCCGGGACAGGGGCCACCTACGAGCAGTACTTC.

V gene TRBV2 combines with J gene TRBJ2-7; D is perhaps TRBD2 (6 bases). This CDR3 region has 11 residues. The germline V gene has CDR1 SNHLY and CDR2 FYNNEI. Trimming removed 6 bases from V and 3 bases from J, with 6 bases in between. CDR3 sequence reads: CASRDYYEQYF. The CDR3 DNA follows: TGTGCCAGCAGGGACTACTACGAGCAGTACTTC. The whole variable domain, remainder taken from reference TRBV2 and TRBJ2-7, is EPEVTQTPSHQVTQMGQEVILRCVPISNHLYFYWYRQILGQKVEFLVSFYNNEISEKSEIFDDQFSVERPDGSNFTLKIRSTKLEDSAMYFCASRDYYEQYFGPGTRLTVT.

The chain has TRBV5-1 and TRBJ2-7; no clear D gene. V was pared by 7 bases and J by 0 bases, with 14 bases between. The CDR3 totals 14 residues. The V gene's germline CDR1 is SGHRS and CDR2 YFSETQ. CDR3 region: CASHSTDGSYEQYF. CDR3 in DNA: TGCGCCAGCCATTCCACGGACGGCTCCTACGAGCAGTACTTC. The variable domain in full, with the rest retrieved from reference TRBV5-1 and TRBJ2-7, is KAGVTQTPRYLIKTRGQQVTLSCSPISGHRSVSWYQQTPGQGLQFLFEYFSETQRNKGNFPGRFSGRQFSNSRSEMNVSTLELGDSALYLCASHSTDGSYEQYFGPGTRLTVT.

V and J are TRBV11-2 and TRBJ2-7; D uncertain. Germline CDR1 is SGHAT and CDR2 is FQNNGV. With 5 bases removed from V and 7 bases from J, the gap between germline ends came to 9 bases. CDR3 length: 11 residues. The CDR3 DNA sequence: TGTGCCAGCAGCCCCTTTGGAGAGCAGTACTTC. Translating it yields CASSPFGEQYF.

There are a few counts of this clone. The chain recombines TRBV19 with TRBJ2-1, with TRBD2 as a possible D gene (6 bases). Trimming removed 5 bases from V and 6 bases from J, with 14 bases in between. The CDR3 spans 14 residues. The germline V gene encodes CDR1 LNHDA and CDR2 SQIVND (reference sequence). The CDR3 bases are TGTGCCAGTAGTCCCCCCCCGCGGGGCAATGAGCAGTTCTTC. This encodes CASSPPPRGNEQFF. The full variable domain, in which reference TRBV19 and TRBJ2-1 provide the parts outside the CDR3, is DGGITQSPKYLFRKEGQNVTLSCEQNLNHDAMYWYRQDPGQGLRLIYYSQIVNDFQKGDIAEGYSVSREKKESFPLTVTSAQKNPTAFYLCASSPPPRGNEQFFGPGTRLTVL.

CDR3 sequence (DNA): TGTGCCAGCAGCTTAGGGGAGCAGTTCTTC. Translated, it gives CASSLGEQFF. The chain recombines TRBV7-9 with TRBJ2-1; D unclear. The germline V gene encodes CDR1 SEHNR and CDR2 FQNEAQ (reference sequence). The CDR3 length is 10 residues. V was cut by 1 base and J by 10 bases, with 2 bases left in between.

This clone was seen more than once but under ten times. This chain connects TRBV5-6 to TRBJ2-5; D gene uncertain. The CDR3 length is 14 residues. CDR1 is SGHDT and CDR2 is YYEEEE in the germline V gene. Trimming shortened V by 6 bases and J by 5 bases, and 17 bases separated the two germline ends. The CDR3 DNA reads TGTGCCAGCACTCCGGGCCCCCTGGGGGAGACCCAGTACTTC. It translates to CASTPGPLGETQYF.

This clone occurred many times. V usage is TRBV15 and J usage is TRBJ2-1; the D is unclear. The CDR3 covers 11 residues. Trimming pared 10 bases from V and 9 bases from J, leaving 13 bases between. The germline V gene encodes CDR1 LNHNV and CDR2 YYDKDF (reference sequence). The DNA for the CDR3 is TGTGCCAACTCTGGCCCCGTTGAGCAGTTCTTC. Translated, it gives CANSGPVEQFF.

The V call is TRBV4-2, the J call TRBJ2-5, with D perhaps assigned TRBD1 or TRBD2 (5 bases each). The V end lost 3 bases, the J end lost 5 bases, and 10 bases lay between the germline ends. This CDR3 contains 13 residues. Germline V gene data show CDR1 as LGHNA and CDR2 as YNFKEQ. This chain's CDR3 is CASSQAEGETQYF. In nucleotides, the CDR3 is TGTGCCAGCAGCCAGGCCGAGGGGGAGACCCAGTACTTC.

The J gene is TRBJ1-1, the V gene TRBV5-1; tentatively, D is TRBD1 (5 bases). The V gene's germline CDR1 is SGHRS and CDR2 YFSETQ. Trimming cost V 4 bases and J 1 base, with 14 bases left between them. The CDR3 sequence is 15 residues long. The CDR3 sequence is CASSTVTAKNTEAFF. CDR3 in DNA: TGCGCCAGCAGCACGGTGACAGCTAAGAACACTGAAGCTTTCTTT.